Below are 15 T cell receptor beta chains sequenced from a single sample in a study of patients and donors after allogeneic stem cell transplantation. TCRdb re-analysed the RT-PCR reads in MiXCR, keeping a single row per CDR3 protein. Of approximately 61,000 distinct CDR3 sequences in the sample, about an eighth were seen once. The source material was blood, either unsorted or a sorted T cell fraction (not recorded which). The receptors come from a human donor who was either an allogeneic HSCT recipient or a stem cell or donor lymphocyte infusion donor (not recorded which). It is not recorded whose cells these are; they may come from a transplant donor.

This clonotype was counted many times. The J gene is TRBJ1-3, the V gene TRBV7-9; D ambiguous. V dropped 4 bases and J dropped 3 bases, with 4 bases sitting between them. Germline V gives CDR1 SEHNR, CDR2 FQNEAQ (reference sequence). This CDR3 contains 12 residues. The CDR3 coding sequence is TGTGCCAGCAGCTCCGGTGGAAACACCATATATTTT. This codes for CASSSGGNTIYF.

The V and J genes are TRBV29-1 and TRBJ2-1, with TRBD1 identical over 7 bases. Germline CDR1 is SQVTM and CDR2 is ANQGSEA. V was pared by 4 bases and J by 1 base, with 4 bases of the junction left unmatched. The CDR3 covers 14 residues. The CDR3 loop is CSVAGQPSYNEQFF. CDR3 coding DNA: TGCAGCGTTGCGGGACAGCCTTCCTACAATGAGCAGTTCTTC.

The CDR3, as DNA: TGTGCCAGCAGTTTTAGGGCTAGCGGGAGGTATGAGCAGTTCTTC. Protein product: CASSFRASGRYEQFF. This chain links TRBV12-3 or TRBV12-4 with TRBJ2-1, with 11 bases matching TRBD2. The CDR3 is made up of 15 amino acids. J was trimmed by 8 bases and V by 3 bases; bases with no gene match: 6.

V and J are TRBV20-1 and TRBJ1-5; D is perhaps TRBD1 (6 bases). CDR1 is DFQATT and CDR2 is SNEGSKA in the germline V gene (reference sequence). V was clipped by 5 bases and J by 3 bases, with 11 bases between them. This CDR3 has 13 residues. The CDR3 loop reads CSAGGRDNQPQHF. For the CDR3, the DNA is TGCAGTGCTGGGGGGCGAGACAATCAGCCCCAGCATTTT.

The table lists this clonotype with many counts. V gene TRBV2 combines with J gene TRBJ1-6; 8 nucleotides line up with TRBD1. V was clipped by 6 bases and J by 10 bases; unmatched bases: 8. The germline V gene encodes CDR1 SNHLY and CDR2 FYNNEI. This CDR3 has 14 amino acids. Written as DNA, the CDR3 is TGTGCCAGCAGAACGACAGGGGCTTGGTCACCCCTCCACTTT. Translated, it gives CASRTTGAWSPLHF.

The rearrangement uses TRBV6-5 and TRBJ2-5, with 7 bases that match TRBD1. Trimming at V came to 7 bases and at J to 7 bases, leaving 9 bases not matched to a gene. The length of the CDR3 is 13 residues. Germline assignment: CDR1 MNHEY and CDR2 SVGAGI. DNA for the CDR3: TGTGCCAGCACCGGTACAGGGGTAGGGACCCAGTACTTC. It yields the protein CASTGTGVGTQYF.

The CDR3 here is CASSLVSPSTEAFF. CDR3 bases: TGTGCCAGCAGCTTAGTTAGCCCGAGCACTGAAGCTTTCTTT. This chain joins TRBV7-8 and TRBJ1-1; no definite D call. This CDR3 contains 14 residues. In germline, CDR1 is SGHVS, CDR2 FQNEAQ. The V gene lost 1 base and the J gene lost 4 bases, with 10 bases spanning the gap.

This chain uses TRBV27 with TRBJ2-7; maybe TRBD2 (6 bases). The CDR3 is 14 residues long. CDR1 is MNHEY, CDR2 SMNVEV, per germline (reference sequence). Trimming removed 5 bases from V and 2 bases from J, with 13 bases in between. The chain's CDR3 is CASSETSSPYEQYF. The CDR3 DNA follows: TGTGCCAGCAGTGAGACTAGTTCTCCCTACGAGCAGTACTTC.

The chain links TRBV20-1 to TRBJ2-7; D call uncertain. The germline gives CDR1 DFQATT, CDR2 SNEGSKA (reference sequence). CDR3 length: 10 amino acids. Deletions cut 5 bases from V and 3 bases from J, with 5 bases between. The CDR3 DNA follows: TGCAGTGCTGGCGACTACGAGCAGTACTTC. The encoded protein is CSAGDYEQYF.

V usage is TRBV7-3 and J usage is TRBJ2-1; a possible D gene is TRBD2 (5 bases). The germline V gene encodes CDR1 SGHTA and CDR2 FQGTGA. This CDR3 is 16 amino acids long. The V end lost 5 bases, the J end lost 7 bases, and 21 bases lay between the germline ends. The CDR3 is CASSPHPLLSGNEQFF. The CDR3 DNA is TGTGCCAGCAGCCCCCACCCCTTACTTTCGGGAAATGAGCAGTTCTTC.

In its sample, this clonotype was seen a few times. This chain links TRBV2 with TRBJ1-1; D might be TRBD1 (5 bases). Germline assignment: CDR1 SNHLY and CDR2 FYNNEI. Trimming took 9 bases from V and 4 from J, leaving 12 bases between them. This CDR3 is built from 12 residues. The CDR3 DNA reads TGTGCCAGGGACTACGGGGGCACTGAAGCTTTCTTT. This encodes CARDYGGTEAFF.

This chain connects TRBV6-6 to TRBJ2-1, with 8 bases identical to TRBD2. CDR1 is MNHNY, CDR2 SVGAGI, per germline (reference sequence). Trimming removed 2 bases from V and 5 bases from J; junction bases left unmatched: 8. The CDR3 loop spans 16 amino acids. CDR3 sequence: CASSYLPGLENNEQFF. The CDR3 DNA follows: TGTGCCAGCAGTTACCTACCGGGACTAGAAAACAATGAGCAGTTCTTC.

Comments on this clonotype: This may come from a read error, since a much larger clone is one base off. The gene calls are TRBV11-2 and TRBJ1-2, with TRBD1 as a possible D gene (5 bases). This CDR3 spans 13 amino acids. CDR1 SGHAT and CDR2 FQNNGV come from the germline V gene. This CDR3 reads CAGSDQGDYGYTF. In nucleotides, the CDR3 is TGTGCCGGCAGCGATCAGGGAGACTATGGCTACACCTTC.

This clonotype was found a few times. The chain combines TRBV4-2 with TRBJ2-7; TRBD1 matches at 7 bases. Trimming removed 4 bases from V and 7 bases from J; junction bases left unmatched: 10. Germline CDR1 LGHNA, CDR2 YNFKEQ. This CDR3 has 14 residues. The CDR3 sequence is CASSPRTGEDEQYF. The CDR3 region has the DNA TGTGCCAGCAGCCCCCGCACAGGGGAAGATGAGCAGTACTTC.

This clonotype was recorded a few times. The chain joins TRBV5-1 to TRBJ2-1, with 8 bases aligning to TRBD1. This CDR3 comprises 15 residues. Trimming at V came to 4 bases and at J to 3 bases, leaving 6 bases not matched to a gene. Germline V gives CDR1 SGHRS, CDR2 YFSETQ. CDR3 sequence (DNA): TGCGCCAGCAGCGCGACAGGGGTAGGCTACAATGAGCAGTTCTTC. Protein product: CASSATGVGYNEQFF.